This T cell receptor (beta chain) was found in a study of shared clonotypes between healthy human individuals. CDR1 and CDR2 from the germline V gene are SGDLS and YYNGEE. The CDR3 spans 16 residues. The trim removed 4 bases at V and 5 bases at J, leaving 7 bases unmatched. Study-wide results and limits: Incompleteness in sorted-subset sequencing, despite large depth, was shown by rarefaction. Among donors, the sharing of clonotypes was expected to be influenced by sequencing depth.

Naive CD8 isolation took CD45RO-negative cells positively selected for CCR7 and excluded terminally differentiated effector memory CD45RA+ cells. To note about this clone: Its specificity is not known.

Each subset's genomic DNA was split evenly across several immunoSEQ plates. Profiling relied on immunoSEQ multiplex PCR, and the TCRdb table lists in-frame clones only, not all of them. The sample shows around 2,000,000 clones, 85% to 95% of them seen only once. Sequencing was performed on naive CD8+ T cells from PBMCs. J is TRBJ2-3 and V is TRBV9, with 13 bases identical to TRBD2. The TCR comes from a young man in good health. Some clones in this sample may be carry-over from other donors' samples. CDR3 in amino acids: CASSIGLAGVGDTQYF. The DNA for the CDR3 is TGTGCCAGCAGCATCGGACTAGCGGGAGTGGGAGATACGCAGTATTTT. The full variable domain, rest sourced from reference TRBV9 and TRBJ2-3, is DSGVTQTPKHLITATGQRVTLRCSPRSGDLSVYWYQQSLDQGLQFLIQYYNGEERAKGNILERFSAQQFPDLHSELNLSSLELGDSALYFCASSIGLAGVGDTQYFGPGTRLTVL.